This T cell receptor beta chain was obtained from a study of T cell repertoires in cytomegalovirus infection. V lost 5 bases to trimming and J lost 8 bases, with 18 bases between them. The CDR3 length is 14 residues. Germline-derived CDR1 and CDR2 are SGHTA and FQGNSA. This clonotype was seen ten or more times. Its antigen is still unknown. TCRdb used MiXCR to reprocess the reads, holding one entry per CDR3 protein. The sample records 640,000 or so distinct CDR3 sequences, around 32% being singletons. The receptor comes from a human donor in good health (CMV status not recorded). Some clones in this sample may be carry-over from other donors' samples. This chain uses TRBV7-2 with TRBJ1-2; D might be TRBD1 (6 bases). The specimen was cultured PBMCs, collected from culture after CMV antigen stimulation. CDR3: CASSPGGGLRGYTF. The DNA of the CDR3 is TGTGCCAGCAGCCCCGGGGGGGGGCTAAGGGGCTACACCTTC.